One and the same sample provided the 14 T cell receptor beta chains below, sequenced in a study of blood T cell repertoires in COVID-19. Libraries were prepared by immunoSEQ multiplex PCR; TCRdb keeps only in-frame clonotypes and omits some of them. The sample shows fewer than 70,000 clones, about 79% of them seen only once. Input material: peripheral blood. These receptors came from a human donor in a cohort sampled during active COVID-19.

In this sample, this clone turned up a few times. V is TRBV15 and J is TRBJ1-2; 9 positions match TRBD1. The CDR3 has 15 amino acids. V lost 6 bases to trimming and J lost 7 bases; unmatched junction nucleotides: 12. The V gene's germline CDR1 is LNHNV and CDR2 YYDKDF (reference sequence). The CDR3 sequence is CATRPGQGRASGYTF. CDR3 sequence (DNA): TGTGCCACCAGGCCGGGACAGGGCAGGGCTAGTGGCTACACCTTC.

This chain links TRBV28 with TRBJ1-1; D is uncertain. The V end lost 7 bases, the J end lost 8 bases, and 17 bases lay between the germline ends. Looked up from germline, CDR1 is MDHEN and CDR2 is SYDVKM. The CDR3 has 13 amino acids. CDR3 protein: CASTHEGRGEAFF. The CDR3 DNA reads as TGTGCCAGCACCCACGAGGGTAGAGGAGAAGCTTTCTTT.

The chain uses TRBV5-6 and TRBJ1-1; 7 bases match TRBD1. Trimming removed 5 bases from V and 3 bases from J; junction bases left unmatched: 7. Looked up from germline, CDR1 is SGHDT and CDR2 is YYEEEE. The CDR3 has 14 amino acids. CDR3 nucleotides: TGTGCCAGCAGGTGGGGACAGACAGACACTGAAGCTTTCTTT. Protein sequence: CASRWGQTDTEAFF.

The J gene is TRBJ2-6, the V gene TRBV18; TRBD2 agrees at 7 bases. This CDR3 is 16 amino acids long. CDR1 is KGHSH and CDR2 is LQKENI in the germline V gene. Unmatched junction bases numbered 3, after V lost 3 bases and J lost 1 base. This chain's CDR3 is CASSPRERSGANVLTF. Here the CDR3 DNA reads TGTGCCAGCTCACCGCGGGAGAGGTCTGGGGCCAACGTCCTGACTTTC.

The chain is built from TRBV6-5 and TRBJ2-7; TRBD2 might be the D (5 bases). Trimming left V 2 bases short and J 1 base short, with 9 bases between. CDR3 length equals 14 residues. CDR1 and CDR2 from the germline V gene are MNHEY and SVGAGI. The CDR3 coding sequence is TGTGCCAGCAGTTACGAGGGCAGGTCCTACGAGCAGTACTTC. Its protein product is CASSYEGRSYEQYF.

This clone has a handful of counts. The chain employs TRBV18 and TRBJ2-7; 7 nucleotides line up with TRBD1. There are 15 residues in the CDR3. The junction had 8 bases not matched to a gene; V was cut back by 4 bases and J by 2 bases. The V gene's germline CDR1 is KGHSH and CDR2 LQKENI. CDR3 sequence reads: CASSQGQKKAYEQYF. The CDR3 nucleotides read TGTGCCAGCTCACAGGGACAGAAGAAAGCCTACGAGCAGTACTTC.

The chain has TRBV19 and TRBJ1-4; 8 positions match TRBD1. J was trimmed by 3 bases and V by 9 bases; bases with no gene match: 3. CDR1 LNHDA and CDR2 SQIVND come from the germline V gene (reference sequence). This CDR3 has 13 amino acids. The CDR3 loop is CASQGAPNEKLFF. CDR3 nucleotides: TGTGCCAGCCAGGGGGCCCCTAATGAAAAACTGTTTTTT. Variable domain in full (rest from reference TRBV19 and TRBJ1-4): DGGITQSPKYLFRKEGQNVTLSCEQNLNHDAMYWYRQDPGQGLRLIYYSQIVNDFQKGDIAEGYSVSREKKESFPLTVTSAQKNPTAFYLCASQGAPNEKLFFGSGTQLSVL.

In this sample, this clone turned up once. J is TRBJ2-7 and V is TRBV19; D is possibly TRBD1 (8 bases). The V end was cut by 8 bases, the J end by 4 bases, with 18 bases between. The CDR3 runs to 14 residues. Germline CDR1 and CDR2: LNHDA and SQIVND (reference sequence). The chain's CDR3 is CASPATGGEYEQYF. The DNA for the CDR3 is TGTGCCAGTCCCGCTACAGGGGGGGAATACGAGCAGTACTTC.

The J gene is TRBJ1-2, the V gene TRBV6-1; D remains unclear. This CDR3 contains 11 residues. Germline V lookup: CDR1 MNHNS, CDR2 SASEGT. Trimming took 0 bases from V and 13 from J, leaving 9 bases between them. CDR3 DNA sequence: TGTGCCAGCAGTGAAGCCCTGGGGAGCACCTTC. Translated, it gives CASSEALGSTF.

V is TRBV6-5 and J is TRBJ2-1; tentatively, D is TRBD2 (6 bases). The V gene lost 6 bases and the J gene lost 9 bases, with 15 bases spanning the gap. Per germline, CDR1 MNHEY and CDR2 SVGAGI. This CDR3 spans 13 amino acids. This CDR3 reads CASSLYAGGEQFF. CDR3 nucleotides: TGTGCCAGCAGCCTCTATGCCGGGGGTGAGCAGTTCTTC.

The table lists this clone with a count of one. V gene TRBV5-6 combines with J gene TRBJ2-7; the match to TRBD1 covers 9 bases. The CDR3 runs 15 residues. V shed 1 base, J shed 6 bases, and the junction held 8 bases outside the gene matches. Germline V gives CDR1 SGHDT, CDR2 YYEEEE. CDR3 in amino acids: CASSLWRGTGSEQYF. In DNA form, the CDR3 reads TGTGCCAGCAGCTTGTGGCGGGGGACAGGGTCCGAGCAGTACTTC.

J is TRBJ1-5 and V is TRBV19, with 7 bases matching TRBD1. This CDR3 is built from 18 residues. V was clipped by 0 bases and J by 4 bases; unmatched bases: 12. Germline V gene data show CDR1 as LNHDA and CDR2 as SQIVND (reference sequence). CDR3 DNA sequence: TGTGCCAGTAGTATAGAAGGAGGGGGCGTAGGAGTGAATCAGCCCCAGCATTTT. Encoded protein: CASSIEGGGVGVNQPQHF.

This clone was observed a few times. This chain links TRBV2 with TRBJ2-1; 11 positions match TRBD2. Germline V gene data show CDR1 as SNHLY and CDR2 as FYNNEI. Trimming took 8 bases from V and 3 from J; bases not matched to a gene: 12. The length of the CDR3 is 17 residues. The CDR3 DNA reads TGTGCCAGCTCCCGACGGGCTAGCGGGGGGCTCTACAATGAGCAGTTCTTC. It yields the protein CASSRRASGGLYNEQFF.

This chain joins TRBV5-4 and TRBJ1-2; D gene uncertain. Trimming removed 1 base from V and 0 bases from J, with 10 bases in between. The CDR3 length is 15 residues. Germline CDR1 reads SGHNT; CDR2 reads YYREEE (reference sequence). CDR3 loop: CASSLLVAANYGYTF. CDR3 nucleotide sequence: TGTGCCAGCAGCTTGTTAGTGGCGGCTAACTATGGCTACACCTTC.